Included here is one TCR beta chain sequence, with context. Its specificity is unknown. This sample is drawn from a study of cytomegalovirus exposure and HLA in healthy donors. Whole-study findings and limits: Other equally common chains were less clonally expanded than HLA-associated TCR beta chains, a later analysis showed.

60 Vbeta and 13 Jbeta primers were used in PCR. Generated by immunoSEQ multiplex PCR, the TCRdb table keeps only in-frame clones and is missing some. The sample has 180,000 or so clones; roughly 80% are singletons. As for the donors, each was a healthy bone marrow donor. This CDR3 comprises 14 residues. CDR1 is SQVTM and CDR2 is ANQGSEA in the germline V gene. Trimming cost V 0 bases and J 3 bases; bases outside gene matches: 2. This rearrangement joins TRBV29-1 to TRBJ2-7, with 10 bases matching TRBD1. The specimen was PBMCs. The sequence derives from a woman in her 40s in good health and CMV-seropositive. CDR3 sequence: CSVEDGDRGYEQYF. DNA for the CDR3: TGCAGCGTTGAAGACGGGGACAGGGGCTACGAGCAGTACTTC.